These 6 T cell receptor beta chains came from one sample sequenced in a study of T cells in Graves' hyperthyroidism and ophthalmopathy. TCR beta CDR3 regions were amplified from RNA transcripts. The HTBI set primed first-round TCR CDR3 RT-PCR. TCRdb reanalysed the multiplex PCR reads using MiXCR and keeps one entry per CDR3 protein. The sample has a few hundred thousand distinct CDR3 sequences; roughly 15% are singletons. The material sequenced was blood. The receptor source for this set is a woman in her twenties or thirties with Graves' ophthalmopathy.

The chain employs TRBV19 and TRBJ2-1, with 8 nucleotides matching TRBD2. CDR1 is LNHDA, CDR2 SQIVND, per germline (reference sequence). The CDR3 is made up of 12 amino acids. J was trimmed by 7 bases and V by 8 bases; bases with no gene match: 4. The CDR3, as DNA: TGTGCCAGTCAGCGGGAGAGGAATGAGCAGTTCTTC. Its protein product is CASQRERNEQFF.

There are a few counts of this clonotype. This may arise from a read error, as a much more abundant clone is one base away. CDR3 sequence: CASSLGLGMNTEASF. In nucleotides, the CDR3 is TGTGCCAGCAGCTTAGGATTGGGGATGAACACTGAAGCTTCCTTT. This chain joins TRBV7-9 and TRBJ1-1, with no clear D. The CDR3 covers 15 residues. Germline V gene lookup returns CDR1 SEHNR and CDR2 FQNEAQ (reference sequence).

This clonotype was detected only once. A much larger clone is a single base away; this may be a read error. This CDR3 is CASSNPGGGQPQHF. The CDR3 nucleotides are TGTGCCAGCTCAAACCCGGGGGGCGGCCAGCCCCAGCATTTT. The chain links TRBV28 to TRBJ1-5; D is perhaps TRBD1 (6 bases). In germline, CDR1 is MDHEN, CDR2 SYDVKM. The V end lost 8 bases, the J end lost 7 bases, and 18 bases lay between the germline ends. The CDR3 length is 14 residues.

J is TRBJ2-7 and V is TRBV13; D ambiguous. Trimming took off 5 bases at V and 3 bases at J, with 26 bases between the two ends. The CDR3 sequence is 18 residues long. Per germline, CDR1 PRHDT and CDR2 FYEKMQ (reference sequence). This chain's CDR3 is CASSPIPIPLQSIYEQYF. For the CDR3, the DNA is TGTGCCAGCAGCCCTATCCCAATACCCTTACAATCTATCTACGAGCAGTACTTC. The full variable domain, its missing parts supplied by reference TRBV13 and TRBJ2-7, is AAGVIQSPRHLIKEKRETATLKCYPIPRHDTVYWYQQGPGQDPQFLISFYEKMQSDKGSIPDRFSAQQFSDYHSELNMSSLELGDSALYFCASSPIPIPLQSIYEQYFGPGTRLTVT.

The V and J genes are TRBV9 and TRBJ2-7; 7 bases are shared with TRBD2. This CDR3 is 14 amino acids long. CDR1 and CDR2 from the germline V gene are SGDLS and YYNGEE. Trimming at V came to 4 bases and at J to 2 bases, leaving 6 bases not matched to a gene. CDR3 amino acids: CASSPREDTYEQYF. The CDR3 DNA reads as TGTGCCAGCAGCCCCCGGGAGGACACCTACGAGCAGTACTTC.

The chain's CDR3 is CASRAGTGGDEQYF. The CDR3 DNA sequence: TGTGCCAGCAGGGCGGGGACAGGGGGCGACGAGCAGTACTTC. The chain combines TRBV5-4 with TRBJ2-7; 12 nucleotides align to TRBD1. V gave up 5 bases and J gave up 5 bases; unmatched junction bases: 5. CDR1 is SGHNT, CDR2 YYREEE, per germline (reference sequence). The CDR3 covers 14 residues. Supplemented by reference TRBV5-4 and TRBJ2-7, the full variable domain reads ETGVTQSPTHLIKTRGQQVTLRCSSQSGHNTVSWYQQALGQGPQFIFQYYREEENGRGNFPPRFSGLQFPNYSSELNVNALELDDSALYLCASRAGTGGDEQYFGPGTRLTVT.